Listed here are 17 T cell receptor beta chains from one sample, sequenced in a study of blood T cell repertoires in COVID-19. The repertoire was sequenced with immunoSEQ multiplex PCR; TCRdb's copy has only in-frame clones and lacks some. Of 290,000 or so clones listed, around 90% are singletons. Input material: PBMCs or T cells enriched from blood (not recorded which). The receptors derive from a woman aged 25 to 39 who had recovered from COVID-19.

The chain joins TRBV18 to TRBJ2-5, with 8 nucleotides matching TRBD1. The CDR3 is made up of 17 amino acids. With 1 base clipped from V and 3 bases from J, the junction kept 10 bases outside the gene matches. Germline CDR1 reads KGHSH; CDR2 reads LQKENI. In DNA form, the CDR3 reads TGTGCCAGCTCACCACTGGGGACAGGCCGCCTAGAAGAGACCCAGTACTTC. As protein: CASSPLGTGRLEETQYF.

The chain uses TRBV11-2 and TRBJ1-4, with a weak D call TRBD1 (6 bases). Trimming shortened V by 5 bases and J by 5 bases, and 12 bases separated the two germline ends. CDR3 length: 14 residues. Germline V gene lookup returns CDR1 SGHAT and CDR2 FQNNGV. The CDR3 protein is CASSRGQFNEKLFF. The CDR3 DNA follows: TGTGCCAGCAGCCGCGGACAGTTCAATGAAAAACTGTTTTTT.

The J gene is TRBJ2-2, the V gene TRBV6-5, with 9 bases matching TRBD1. The CDR3 runs 15 residues. V dropped 6 bases and J dropped 3; count of bases not matched to a gene: 5. Looked up from germline, CDR1 is MNHEY and CDR2 is SVGAGI. The CDR3 loop is CASSTGGLDTGELFF. CDR3 in DNA: TGTGCCAGCAGCACAGGGGGCTTGGACACCGGGGAGCTGTTTTTT.

The V call is TRBV3-1 (or the pseudogene TRBV3-2), the J call TRBJ2-1; the D gene is possibly TRBD2 (5 bases). CDR3 length equals 15 residues. The V gene lost 0 bases and the J gene lost 5 bases, with 11 bases spanning the gap. Germline V gene sequence: CDR1 LGHDT, CDR2 YNNKEL (reference sequence). The CDR3 sequence is CASSQDRESNNEQFF. For the CDR3, the DNA is TGTGCCAGCAGCCAAGATAGGGAGAGTAACAATGAGCAGTTCTTC.

The chain couples TRBV5-4 to TRBJ1-4, with D maybe TRBD1 (5 bases). Germline V gene data show CDR1 as SGHNT and CDR2 as YYREEE (reference sequence). The CDR3 totals 16 residues. V shed 4 bases and J shed 8 bases, with 21 bases lying between them. CDR3 bases: TGTGCCAGCAGCGAGTGGGGACGGAACGGAGGGGAAAAACTGTTTTTT. It specifies CASSEWGRNGGEKLFF.

The J gene is TRBJ2-3, the V gene TRBV6-5; D possibly corresponds to TRBD1 (5 bases). The CDR3 totals 14 residues. V was cut by 9 bases and J by 0 bases, with 13 bases left in between. The germline V gene has CDR1 MNHEY and CDR2 SVGAGI. This CDR3 reads CASSKTVSTDTQYF. In nucleotides, the CDR3 is TGTGCCAGTTCCAAGACAGTCAGCACAGATACGCAGTATTTT.

The V call is TRBV27, the J call TRBJ2-7, with 8 nucleotides matching TRBD2. V lost 2 bases and J lost 6; bases outside the gene matches: 6. This CDR3 spans 14 amino acids. CDR1 is MNHEY and CDR2 is SMNVEV in the germline V gene (reference sequence). The CDR3 nucleotides are TGTGCCAGCAGTTTACGGCTAGCGGGTGCCGAGCAGTACTTC. Translation gives CASSLRLAGAEQYF.

J is TRBJ2-1 and V is TRBV6-5; maybe TRBD2 (5 bases). Trimming pared 6 bases from V and 6 bases from J, leaving 12 bases between. Germline CDR1 and CDR2: MNHEY and SVGAGI. CDR3 length: 13 residues. This CDR3 is CASSRRTSNEQFF. The CDR3, as DNA: TGTGCCAGCAGCCGTCGCACTAGCAATGAGCAGTTCTTC.

The chain is built from TRBV28 and TRBJ2-2; TRBD1 agrees at 8 bases. The CDR3 has 16 amino acids. Germline values: CDR1 MDHEN, CDR2 SYDVKM. Trimming removed 5 bases from V and 1 base from J; junction bases left unmatched: 6. CDR3 sequence: CASSPQGQGNTGELFF. As DNA, the CDR3 is TGTGCCAGCAGTCCTCAAGGACAGGGGAACACCGGGGAGCTGTTTTTT.

V and J are TRBV4-1 and TRBJ1-4; no clear D gene. This CDR3 is 18 amino acids long. CDR1 and CDR2 (germline): MGHRA, YSYEKL. Trimming cost V 0 bases and J 1 base, with 15 bases left between them. DNA for the CDR3: TGCGCCAGCAGCCAAGATGCCCCCGGGGTAAGAACTAATGAAAAACTGTTTTTT. Translated, it gives CASSQDAPGVRTNEKLFF.

The chain links TRBV5-1 to TRBJ2-5; TRBD1 might be the D (8 bases). The length of the CDR3 is 14 residues. Germline CDR1 SGHRS, CDR2 YFSETQ. V was pared by 3 bases and J by 5 bases, with 14 bases between. The CDR3, as DNA: TGCGCCAGCAGCTCCAGGGGGCGGGGGGAGACCCAGTACTTC. Encoded protein: CASSSRGRGETQYF.

The DNA for the CDR3 is TGTGCCAGCAGCCCCTGGGGGTTGGCGGGAGGGCCTGACAATGAGCAGTTCTTC. Protein sequence: CASSPWGLAGGPDNEQFF. This chain connects TRBV9 to TRBJ2-1; 9 bases are shared with TRBD2. V lost 4 bases and J lost 5; bases outside the gene matches: 16. Germline loops: CDR1 SGDLS, CDR2 YYNGEE. The length of the CDR3 is 18 residues.

The chain is built from TRBV19 and TRBJ2-5, with 9 positions matching TRBD2. The CDR3 consists of 17 residues. J gave up 2 bases and V 4 bases, and 11 bases lay outside the gene matches. Germline loops: CDR1 LNHDA, CDR2 SQIVND (reference sequence). CDR3 sequence reads: CASSTTLASGVQETQYF. As DNA, the CDR3 is TGTGCCAGTAGTACCACTCTTGCTAGCGGGGTTCAAGAGACCCAGTACTTC. Full variable domain (remainder filled in from reference TRBV19 and TRBJ2-5): DGGITQSPKYLFRKEGQNVTLSCEQNLNHDAMYWYRQDPGQGLRLIYYSQIVNDFQKGDIAEGYSVSREKKESFPLTVTSAQKNPTAFYLCASSTTLASGVQETQYFGPGTRLLVL.

The CDR3 here is CASSYSTGLEAFF. The DNA of the CDR3 is TGTGCCAGCAGTTACTCGACAGGGCTCGAGGCTTTCTTT. V usage is TRBV6-2 or TRBV6-3 and J usage is TRBJ1-1; 7 bases match TRBD1. Losses at the gene ends were 0 bases for V and 11 bases for J; bases not matched to a gene: 6. CDR3 length: 13 amino acids. Germline CDR1 is MNHEY and CDR2 is SVGEGT.

In this sample, this clone turned up once. The chain employs TRBV19 and TRBJ2-1; 12 bases match TRBD2. This CDR3 comprises 17 residues. With 4 bases clipped from V and 9 bases from J, the junction kept 13 bases outside the gene matches. The germline gives CDR1 LNHDA, CDR2 SQIVND (reference sequence). CDR3 in amino acids: CASSSLPSGRVLSEQFF. Written as DNA, the CDR3 is TGTGCCAGTAGTAGCCTGCCTAGCGGGAGGGTTTTAAGTGAGCAGTTCTTC.

The V and J genes are TRBV2 and TRBJ2-3; a weak D match, TRBD2 (7 bases). The CDR3 contains 17 residues. V lost 8 bases to trimming and J lost 1 base, with 22 bases between them. CDR1 is SNHLY, CDR2 FYNNEI, per germline. CDR3: CASAKQGGIAGTDTQYF. The CDR3 DNA reads TGTGCCAGCGCGAAACAGGGAGGGATCGCGGGCACAGATACGCAGTATTTT.

V and J are TRBV7-6 and TRBJ2-5; possible D gene TRBD1, 5 bases. This CDR3 has 12 amino acids. Germline assignment: CDR1 SGHVS and CDR2 FNYEAQ. Trimming shortened V by 3 bases and J by 5 bases, and 7 bases separated the two germline ends. The CDR3 bases are TGTGCCAGCAGCTTGGGGCGGGAGACCCAGTACTTC. Amino acid sequence: CASSLGRETQYF.